This T cell receptor beta chain originates from a study of a mutant IDH1 vaccine in newly diagnosed glioma (dated by TCRdb to 2020 to 2022). A note on the overall study: Across visits V03 through V10, patients got a total of eight vaccinations, given in weeks 1, 3, 5, 7, 11, 15, 19 and 23. Vaccination was initiated 4-6 weeks after radiotherapy alone, or concurrently with temozolomide cycles in the chemotherapy-containing groups. Of the 32 patients who were treated, about 62% were male and roughly 40% were female, and the mean age was roughly 40 years. Prior to enrollment, patients had been given standard therapy consisting of radiotherapy alone, temozolomide alone, or radiochemotherapy with temozolomide, with the combination given to most patients. Peripheral blood was drawn at six visits: V03 (baseline), V05, V07, V10, V12 and V13. For exploratory analyses, some 24 treated patients had longitudinal TCRB deep sequencing done wherever samples were available. Study-wide conclusions, independent of this receptor: According to the authors, sample limitations meant that analyses of patient blood samples could not be reproduced. Pseudoprogression appeared unrelated to alterations in the top peripheral T cell clonotypes detected by TCRB sequencing. Selection of PBMC samples for TCRB deep sequencing was based on availability. Across multiple MHC alleles, vaccine-induced immune responses were seen in more than 90% of patients.

According to the germline V gene (reference sequence), CDR1 reads MNHEY and CDR2 reads SMNVEV. The CDR3 runs 17 amino acids, cysteine and phenylalanine included. Left in the record is the CDR3 DNA by itself, 51 bases read in frame from the first base. V lost 5 bases and J lost 8 bases, and the count of bases not matched to a germline gene is 15. Libraries came from the immunoSEQ multiplex PCR assay. Following the manufacturer's protocol, the hsTCRB Kit was used to amplify rearranged TCR beta chain sequences. Sequencing of TCRB libraries was carried out on an Illumina MiSeq. The study's processing was this. The kit vendor's proprietary platform handled demultiplexing, trimming and gene mapping. TCRdb's version of the immuneACCESS table is confined to in-frame rearrangements and falls short of the full clone set. An unresolved V gene accounts for under half of the shortfall where checked; the remainder is of unknown origin. V, J and clone size are those of that table, while D and trimming were read from the DNA. For this sample the table gives around 65,000 clones, of which 80% were detected only once. The biggest ten clones account for 4.5% to 7.5% of the sample.

Taken with the paper, the label for time point translates to: week 11, during vaccination. Each vaccine dose, consisting of 300 ug of a 20-mer mutant IDH1 peptide in Montanide, was administered subcutaneously with topical imiquimod. Donors had newly diagnosed WHO grade 3 or 4 IDH1-mutant astrocytomas with loss of nuclear ATRX. The samples were drawn from NOA16, a multicentre, single-arm, open-label phase I trial in Germany that tested a mutant IDH1 peptide vaccine in humans for the first time. Genomic DNA for TCRB sequencing was extracted from EDTA blood using the DNeasy Blood and Tissue Kit. For this clone: What this receptor recognizes is not known. One base away there is no much larger clone; base qualities are not given.

Specimen: PBMCs, collected from a glioma patient whose treatment included an IDH1 peptide vaccine. The clonotype originates from a man between 50 and 59 years old with glioma. The V gene is TRBV27 and the J gene is TRBJ2-1; a stretch of 10 junction bases matches TRBD2. DNA sequence: TGTGCCAGCAGTCAGCCACCCTTGTCTAGCGGGAGTCATGAGCAGTTCTTC. This encodes CASSQPPLSSGSHEQFF.